This T cell receptor (beta chain) derives from a study of CD8 T cells in Susac syndrome. V was cut by 0 bases and J by 8 bases, with 20 bases left in between. Germline loops: CDR1 MGHRA, CDR2 YSYEKL. This CDR3 is built from 17 residues. Study results and limitations: In its TCR sequencing and HLA analysis, the study acknowledged that the number of individuals was relatively small.

Sequencing of TCR beta covered CD8+ and CD4+ T cells obtained from blood. While CD8+ and CD4+ T cells were isolated negatively, TEMRA cells were enriched by FACS. As to this clonotype: What it binds is not known.

An input of roughly 0.5 to 1 ug of RNA was subjected to reverse transcription using random hexamers. Amplification of TCR beta CDR3 was carried out by immunoSEQ multiplex PCR, which covered 54 Vbeta and 13 Jbeta segments. TCRdb called the immunoSEQ multiplex PCR reads again in MiXCR, with one record for every CDR3 protein. The sample has about 400,000 distinct CDR3 sequences, around 83% seen once. Sequenced input: CD8+ T cells from PBMCs. V and J are TRBV4-1 and TRBJ2-1; D unresolved. The clonotype originates from a human donor with multiple sclerosis. CDR3 nucleotide sequence: TGCGCCAGCAGCCAAGATCTGTTAATGGAAGAGTGGCATGAGCAGTTCTTC. The encoded protein is CASSQDLLMEEWHEQFF.